Listed below are T cell receptor beta chains from one sample, sequenced in a study of T cell changes during pregnancy in multiple sclerosis. Only in-frame clones appear in the TCRdb table, and some are missing; sequencing was by immunoSEQ multiplex PCR. The sample lists roughly 8,000 clones, about 90% occurring once. The sample in question was CD8+ T cells from peripheral blood mononuclear cells, obtained in the first trimester of pregnancy. Every receptor here comes from a female donor in good health, enrolled as a control in a pregnancy study. CDR3s include the opening cysteine and the closing phenylalanine or tryptophan. A D gene is named only where the DNA matches it firmly. Not every row has a clone size; where given, it reads once, few, many or a size class.

clone size,D gene,V gene,J gene,CDR3 protein,CDR3 DNA
NA,NA,TRBV5-8,TRBJ1-2,CASSLEGGELYYGYTF,TGTGCCAGCAGCTTGGAGGGCGGGGAATTATACTATGGCTACACCTTC
NA,TRBD2,TRBV6-1,TRBJ2-3,CASSGHSGGPGDTQYF,TGTGCCAGCAGTGGACATAGCGGGGGGCCGGGTGATACGCAGTATTTT
NA,NA,TRBV18,TRBJ2-2,CASSPRIAENTGELFF,TGTGCCAGCTCACCAAGGATAGCGGAGAACACCGGGGAGCTGTTTTTT
NA,NA,TRBV19,TRBJ2-7,CASSIPIRDWRVLSYEQYF,TGTGCCAGTAGTATTCCGATTCGAGACTGGCGGGTACTATCCTACGAGCAGTACTTC
NA,NA,TRBV2,TRBJ2-3,CASSDAREGTDTQYF,TGTGCCAGCAGCGATGCGAGGGAAGGAACAGATACGCAGTATTTT
few,TRBD2,TRBV6-4,TRBJ2-3,CASSDSAGGSDTQYF,TGTGCCAGCAGTGACTCAGCGGGAGGGTCAGATACGCAGTATTTT
medium-sized,TRBD1,TRBV25-1,TRBJ2-7,CASGAGQGVAYEQYF,TGTGCCAGCGGAGCAGGACAGGGAGTGGCCTACGAGCAGTACTTC
NA,TRBD1,TRBV6-1,TRBJ1-5,CASSEVAGGNQPQHF,TGTGCCAGCAGTGAGGTTGCAGGGGGAAATCAGCCCCAGCATTTT
NA,TRBD1,TRBV11-2,TRBJ2-7,CASSSGGSYEQYF,TGTGCCAGCAGCTCAGGGGGCTCCTACGAGCAGTACTTC
NA,TRBD2,TRBV11-3,TRBJ2-3,CASSYGLADTQYF,TGTGCCAGCAGCTACGGACTAGCGGATACGCAGTATTTT
once,TRBD2,TRBV10-2,TRBJ2-2,CARVLAGGLFGELFF,TGCGCCAGGGTACTAGCGGGGGGGCTTTTCGGGGAGCTGTTTTTT
NA,NA,TRBV5-5,TRBJ1-5,CASSLILARPQHF,TGTGCCAGCAGCTTGATTTTAGCCCGGCCCCAGCATTTT
NA,NA,TRBV9,TRBJ1-5,CASSNGGWNQPQHF,TGTGCCAGCAGCAACGGGGGTTGGAATCAGCCCCAGCATTTT
NA,TRBD1,TRBV6-5,TRBJ2-7,CATTGTGTYEQYF,TGTGCCACTACCGGGACAGGGACCTACGAGCAGTACTTC
NA,TRBD1,TRBV28,TRBJ2-7,CASSPRQGAISYEQYF,TGTGCCAGCAGTCCTCGACAGGGGGCGATTTCCTACGAGCAGTACTTC
NA,TRBD1,TRBV7-6,TRBJ2-7,CASSLGSGQGNYEQYF,TGTGCCAGCAGCTTAGGGTCGGGACAGGGGAACTACGAGCAGTACTTC
NA,NA,TRBV9,TRBJ1-1,CASSVAGGRAEAFF,TGTGCCAGCAGCGTAGCCGGCGGTCGCGCTGAAGCTTTCTTT
few,NA,TRBV27,TRBJ2-7,CATQTGTLYEQYF,TGTGCCACGCAAACGGGGACACTCTACGAGCAGTACTTC
once,TRBD2,TRBV5-1,TRBJ2-2,CASSLYFGRAATGELFF,TGCGCCAGCAGCTTGTATTTTGGGAGGGCAGCCACCGGGGAGCTGTTTTTT
NA,TRBD1,TRBV27,TRBJ1-1,CASSRQGAGTEAFF,TGTGCCAGCAGTCGACAGGGGGCGGGCACTGAAGCTTTCTTT
NA,NA,TRBV7-3,TRBJ2-1,CASSLGGRNEQFF,TGTGCCAGCAGCTTAGGAGGGAGAAATGAGCAGTTCTTC
NA,NA,TRBV28,TRBJ2-7,CASSFFQRHSLYEQYF,TGTGCCAGCAGTTTCTTCCAACGACATTCCCTCTACGAGCAGTACTTC
NA,NA,TRBV5-6,TRBJ1-5,CASSDTRGSNQPQHF,TGTGCCAGCAGCGATACCCGGGGTAGCAATCAGCCCCAGCATTTT
NA,TRBD2,TRBV4-1,TRBJ2-1,CASSQSSGSSYNEQFF,TGCGCCAGCAGCCAGTCTAGCGGGAGCTCCTACAATGAGCAGTTCTTC
NA,TRBD2,TRBV5-1,TRBJ2-1,CASSLGLAGISAYNEQFF,TGCGCCAGCAGCTTAGGACTAGCGGGAATTAGCGCCTACAATGAGCAGTTCTTC
NA,TRBD2,TRBV6-1,TRBJ2-2,CASSEVPGGPGGTGELFF,TGTGCCAGCAGTGAAGTCCCGGGAGGGCCCGGTGGGACCGGGGAGCTGTTTTTT
NA,NA,TRBV6-5,TRBJ2-2,CASSPGAGNGELFF,TGTGCCAGCAGTCCAGGAGCAGGGAACGGGGAGCTGTTTTTT
NA,NA,TRBV13,TRBJ2-7,CASSLGRGSYEQYF,TGTGCCAGCAGCTTGGGGAGGGGGTCTTACGAGCAGTACTTC
NA,TRBD2,TRBV7-2,TRBJ2-7,CASSLTSGVGYEQYF,TGTGCCAGCAGCTTGACTAGCGGGGTAGGGTACGAGCAGTACTTC
once,TRBD2,TRBV7-6,TRBJ2-1,CASSLASGGINEQFF,TGTGCCAGCAGCTTAGCTAGCGGGGGTATAAATGAGCAGTTCTTC
NA,TRBD1,TRBV7-9,TRBJ2-5,CASSSRDRRPGTQYF,TGTGCCAGCAGCTCCCGGGACAGAAGGCCAGGGACCCAGTACTTC
few,NA,TRBV6-1,TRBJ2-1,CASSEGGGGYNEQFF,TGTGCCAGCAGTGAAGGAGGGGGGGGTTACAATGAGCAGTTCTTC
NA,TRBD2,TRBV5-1,TRBJ2-3,CASDVTGLAGVSDTQYF,TGCGCCAGCGACGTCACGGGACTAGCGGGAGTCTCAGATACGCAGTATTTT
once,TRBD1,TRBV29-1,TRBJ1-2,CSVEDVMTGGSYTF,TGCAGCGTTGAAGACGTAATGACAGGGGGCAGCTACACCTTC
NA,NA,TRBV6-1,TRBJ2-6,CASSEAQIALISSGANVLTF,TGTGCCAGCAGTGAGGCACAGATTGCCCTAATTAGCTCTGGGGCCAACGTCCTGACTTTC
NA,TRBD1,TRBV6-1,TRBJ2-7,CAGGQEIYEQYF,TGTGCCGGGGGACAGGAGATATACGAGCAGTACTTC
NA,NA,TRBV10-3,TRBJ1-3,CAISETGNRDTIYF,TGTGCCATCAGTGAGACGGGGAACAGGGACACCATATATTTT
NA,TRBD2,TRBV11-3,TRBJ2-1,CASSTPVQRGSYNEQFF,TGTGCCAGCAGCACCCCGGTGCAGCGGGGCTCCTACAATGAGCAGTTCTTC
NA,NA,TRBV2,TRBJ1-4,CATGEGNEKLFF,TGTGCGACCGGGGAGGGGAATGAAAAACTGTTTTTT
NA,NA,TRBV7-9,TRBJ2-7,CASSSDGPGTYEQYF,TGTGCCAGCAGCTCAGATGGCCCCGGGACCTACGAGCAGTACTTC
NA,TRBD2,TRBV28,TRBJ2-5,CASSLTRLAGGQETQYF,TGTGCCAGCAGTTTAACCCGACTAGCGGGGGGACAAGAGACCCAGTACTTC
NA,NA,TRBV18,TRBJ1-6,CASSPFPGDSPLHF,TGTGCCAGCTCACCATTCCCGGGGGATTCACCCCTCCACTTT
NA,TRBD1,TRBV19,TRBJ2-7,CASSLGQYPYEQYF,TGTGCCAGTAGCCTGGGACAGTACCCCTACGAGCAGTACTTC
medium-sized,TRBD2,TRBV4-1,TRBJ2-1,CASSPGLAGGISYNEQFF,TGCGCCAGCAGCCCGGGACTAGCGGGGGGGATATCCTACAATGAGCAGTTCTTC